This TCR beta chain is from a study of OX40 agonist ivuxolimab in advanced cancers. Across the whole study: Among those treated, three patients had partial responses, one with hepatocellular carcinoma and two with cutaneous melanoma.

Libraries were prepared by immunoSEQ multiplex PCR; TCRdb keeps only in-frame clonotypes and omits some of them. The sample records 55,000 to 65,000 clones, around 85% being singletons. This CDR3 has 12 amino acids. Germline assignment: CDR1 SEHNR and CDR2 FQNEAQ (reference sequence). V was trimmed by 6 bases and J by 3 bases, leaving 7 bases between them. Study-level points and caveats: Mean expanded clone counts were higher in CD8+ than CD4+ T cells. With doses of 0.1 to 3.0 mg/kg, CD4+ and CD8+ blood T cells had undergone clonal expansion by week 6.

Comment on this clone: Its antigen is unknown.

This chain links TRBV7-9 with TRBJ2-3, with D uncertain. This sequence originates from an adult with an advanced solid tumor such as melanoma, head and neck, liver or kidney cancer. Sequences were derived from CD4+ or CD8+ T cells sorted from blood, sampled in a trial of the OX40 agonist ivuxolimab. CDR3 amino acids: CASSSVTDTQYF. As DNA, the CDR3 is TGTGCCAGCAGTTCGGTAACAGATACGCAGTATTTT. Full variable domain (rest looked up from reference TRBV7-9 and TRBJ2-3): DTGVSQNPRHKITKRGQNVTFRCDPISEHNRLYWYRQTLGQGPEFLTYFQNEAQLEKSRLLSDRFSAERPKGSFSTLEIQRTEQGDSAMYLCASSSVTDTQYFGPGTRLTVL.